The entry below gives a single TCR beta chain sequence along with its context. What it recognizes is unknown. Within the sample, other DNA sequences also encode this same CDR3. This entry is derived from a study of CD8+ T cells in alopecia areata. Overall study: Treated patients were given oral tofacitinib, which was dosed at 5 to 10 mg twice daily. The protocol delivered tofacitinib for 6 to 18 months, then withdrew it for 6 months.

Regarding the study as a whole: Lesional tissue from the scalp (especially in alopecia totalis/universalis) showed higher clonality than normal scalp. Scalp samples also yield sequences of resident alphabeta T cells from normal skin.

It was cDNA, reverse transcribed from extracted RNA, that served as the sequencing template. The repertoire was sequenced with immunoSEQ multiplex PCR; TCRdb's copy has only in-frame clones and lacks some. The top ten clones hold 3.5% to 5.5% of a sample with 100,000 to 150,000 clones, around 60% of them seen once. The source was CD4+ T cells sorted from blood, collected at week 0. The clonotype was recovered from a human donor with alopecia areata.

The CDR3 nucleotides are TGCGCCAGCAGCCAAGACGGGCGGTACAATGAGCAGTTCTTC. It specifies CASSQDGRYNEQFF. The V and J genes are TRBV4-3 and TRBJ2-1; D ambiguous. This CDR3 comprises 14 residues. The V end was cut by 0 bases, the J end by 4 bases, with 7 bases between. CDR1 is LGHNA, CDR2 YSLEER, per germline.